This TCR beta chain appears in the sequencing data of a study of OX40 agonist ivuxolimab in advanced cancers. The length of the CDR3 is 15 residues. V lost 1 base, J lost 0 bases, and 8 bases lay in between. CDR1 is SGHDN and CDR2 is FVKESK in the germline V gene. Study-wide points: Doses of 0.1 to 3.0 mg/kg were accompanied by clonal expansion of CD4+ and CD8+ blood T cells by week 6.

As to this clone: Its target is unknown.

TCRdb keeps only in-frame clones here, not all; method: immunoSEQ multiplex PCR. The table includes about 92,000 clones, around nine tenths detected once. Here the sequenced sample was CD4+ or CD8+ T cells sorted from blood, taken in a trial of the OX40 agonist ivuxolimab. The receptor's source is an adult with an advanced solid tumor such as melanoma, head and neck, liver or kidney cancer. The chain joins TRBV14 to TRBJ2-3; D remains unclear. The CDR3 nucleotides read TGTGCCAGCAGCCAAGTGTCTAGTAGCACAGATACGCAGTATTTT. This gives the protein CASSQVSSSTDTQYF.